Listed here are 24 T cell receptor beta chains from one sample, sequenced in a study of T cells in localized non-small cell lung cancer (TCRdb year 2020). The library was generated by the immunoSEQ multiplex PCR assay. As stored in TCRdb, this immuneACCESS dataset retains in-frame rearrangements with V and J assigned. A fraction of the clones does not appear; measured against another copy, unresolved V genes explain less than half of the discrepancy, and the remainder lacks a known reason. The sample table holds 100,000 to 150,000 clones, of which about 90% were seen once. 1.5% to 2% of the sample rests with the top ten. The sample in question was peripheral blood, obtained before any cancer treatment. The receptor source for this set is a female donor aged 60 or older with stage I lung adenocarcinoma.

The chain combines TRBV9 with TRBJ2-3, with D hard to call. Germline V gene sequence: CDR1 SGDLS, CDR2 YYNGEE. The V gene lost 0 bases and the J gene lost 3 bases, with 2 bases spanning the gap. The CDR3 spans 12 residues. The CDR3 coding sequence is TGTGCCAGCAGCGTAGTTACAGATACGCAGTATTTT. This sequence encodes CASSVVTDTQYF.

This rearrangement joins TRBV30 to TRBJ2-7; 9 bases fit TRBD1. The V gene end was trimmed by 1 base and the J gene end by 6 bases; junction bases not matched to a gene: 1. CDR3 length: 12 residues. Germline-derived CDR1 and CDR2 are GTSNPN and SVGIG (reference sequence). Here the CDR3 DNA reads TGTGCCTGGAGTGACAGGGGGCTCGAGCAGTACTTC. It yields the protein CAWSDRGLEQYF.

The V call is TRBV27, the J call TRBJ2-1, with TRBD2 identical over 16 bases. The CDR3 covers 18 residues. V lost 5 bases to trimming and J lost 9 bases; unmatched junction nucleotides: 13. Germline CDR1 and CDR2: MNHEY and SMNVEV (reference sequence). DNA for the CDR3: TGTGCCAGCAGTAGTCCCGGGACTAGCGGGAGGGCCCTCGGTGAGCAGTTCTTC. Translating it yields CASSSPGTSGRALGEQFF.

The chain uses TRBV4-1 and TRBJ2-7; 8 bases line up with TRBD1. J gave up 0 bases and V 0 bases, and 4 bases lay outside the gene matches. The CDR3 covers 16 residues. Germline V CDR1 and CDR2: MGHRA, YSYEKL. The CDR3 nucleotides read TGCGCCAGCAGCCAAGAGACGACAGGGGCCTCCTACGAGCAGTACTTC. Protein sequence: CASSQETTGASYEQYF.

This clone was seen only once. The chain carries TRBV5-6 and TRBJ2-7; D uncertain. Trimming took 0 bases from V and 4 from J, leaving 5 bases between them. There are 12 residues in the CDR3. Germline loops: CDR1 SGHDT, CDR2 YYEEEE. CDR3 amino acids: CASSLDRYEQYF. The CDR3, as DNA: TGTGCCAGCAGCTTGGACAGATACGAGCAGTACTTC.

The V gene is TRBV28, the J gene TRBJ1-5; the D is unclear. This CDR3 spans 13 amino acids. V was cut by 5 bases and J by 11 bases, with 16 bases left in between. Germline CDR1 and CDR2: MDHEN and SYDVKM. The CDR3 reads CASSPDLTRAQHF. In DNA, the CDR3 is TGTGCCAGCAGTCCGGACCTGACTAGGGCCCAGCATTTT. Drawing the rest from reference TRBV28 and TRBJ1-5, the complete variable domain is DVKVTQSSRYLVKRTGEKVFLECVQDMDHENMFWYRQDPGLGLRLIYFSYDVKMKEKGDIPEGYSVSREKKERFSLILESASTNQTSMYLCASSPDLTRAQHFGDGTRLSIL.

The chain recombines TRBV5-1 with TRBJ1-3, with D hard to call. Germline V CDR1 and CDR2: SGHRS, YFSETQ. Deletions cut 0 bases from V and 4 bases from J, with 14 bases between. The CDR3 spans 16 residues. CDR3: CASSLAGLQLGNTIYF. The CDR3 region has the DNA TGCGCCAGCAGCTTGGCAGGTCTGCAATTAGGAAACACCATATATTTT.

The V call is TRBV2, the J call TRBJ2-7; D remains unclear. Per the germline V gene, CDR1 is SNHLY and CDR2 is FYNNEI. The CDR3 extends over 12 amino acids. V was pared by 7 bases and J by 5 bases, with 12 bases between. The DNA for the CDR3 is TGTGCCAGCAAGAGAGGTTCTAACGAGCAGTACTTC. This gives the protein CASKRGSNEQYF.

The CDR3 loop is CASSYRGTPYEQYF. DNA of the CDR3: TGTGCCAGCAGTTACCGAGGGACACCCTACGAGCAGTACTTC. V usage is TRBV6-5 and J usage is TRBJ2-7; maybe TRBD1 (6 bases). Trimming shortened V by 2 bases and J by 2 bases, and 10 bases separated the two germline ends. The CDR3 runs 14 residues. Germline V gene lookup returns CDR1 MNHEY and CDR2 SVGAGI.

J is TRBJ2-7 and V is TRBV4-1, with 11 bases lining up with TRBD1. V trimming: 4 bases; J trimming: 5 bases; junction bases outside the gene matches: 7. CDR1 and CDR2 from the germline V gene are MGHRA and YSYEKL. The CDR3 covers 15 residues. CDR3 in DNA: TGCGCCAGCAGCCTCACCGGGACAGGGGGGGACGAGCAGTACTTC. It specifies CASSLTGTGGDEQYF.

The rearrangement joins TRBV29-1 to TRBJ2-7; the D is unclear. The germline V and J ends were trimmed by 6 bases and 5 bases, with 11 bases remaining between them. This CDR3 has 11 residues. CDR1 and CDR2 (germline): SQVTM, ANQGSEA. The CDR3 DNA is TGCAGCGTCTCCGACGGAAACGAGCAGTACTTC. It codes for CSVSDGNEQYF.

CDR3 protein: CAWTGSGNEQFF. The CDR3 DNA reads as TGTGCCTGGACGGGTAGCGGTAATGAGCAGTTCTTC. The rearrangement uses TRBV30 and TRBJ2-1; maybe TRBD2 (6 bases). There are 12 residues in the CDR3. The germline V gene has CDR1 GTSNPN and CDR2 SVGIG (reference sequence). V lost 4 bases, J lost 7 bases, and 11 bases lay in between.

This chain joins TRBV7-6 and TRBJ2-1, with 9 bases that match TRBD2. Germline loops: CDR1 SGHVS, CDR2 FNYEAQ. V was clipped by 0 bases and J by 6 bases; unmatched bases: 3. There are 15 residues in the CDR3. CDR3 sequence (DNA): TGTGCCAGCAGCTTAGCTAGCGGGAGATTCAATGAGCAGTTCTTC. It specifies CASSLASGRFNEQFF.

The J gene is TRBJ2-7, the V gene TRBV5-1; 7 bases map to TRBD2. In germline, CDR1 is SGHRS, CDR2 YFSETQ. The CDR3 consists of 15 residues. The V gene end was trimmed by 4 bases and the J gene end by 3 bases; junction bases not matched to a gene: 10. The CDR3 reads CASSPVAGDYYEQYF. The DNA of the CDR3 is TGCGCCAGCAGCCCGGTTGCGGGGGATTACTACGAGCAGTACTTC.

The chain joins TRBV11-3 to TRBJ2-1; 10 nucleotides line up with TRBD2. Per the germline V gene, CDR1 is SGHNT and CDR2 is YENEEA. The trim removed 2 bases at V and 0 bases at J, leaving 4 bases unmatched. CDR3 length: 17 amino acids. In DNA form, the CDR3 reads TGTGCCAGCAGCTTAAGGTCTAGCGGGAGCTCCTACAATGAGCAGTTCTTC. Protein product: CASSLRSSGSSYNEQFF.

CDR3 in amino acids: CASSRQRRYEQYF. The CDR3 DNA reads TGTGCCAGCAGCCGACAGCGGCGGTACGAGCAGTACTTC. V is TRBV6-5 and J is TRBJ2-7, with D perhaps matching TRBD1 or TRBD2 (5 bases each). The V and J ends lost 6 bases and 4 bases respectively, with 13 bases between them. This CDR3 has 13 residues. Looked up from germline, CDR1 is MNHEY and CDR2 is SVGAGI.

This CDR3 reads CSVTHISGGPTDTQYF. CDR3 in DNA: TGCAGCGTGACGCATATTTCCGGGGGTCCGACAGATACGCAGTATTTT. The gene calls are TRBV29-1 and TRBJ2-3, with a weak D call TRBD2 (6 bases). V lost 6 bases to trimming and J lost 3 bases, with 22 bases between them. The germline V gene has CDR1 SQVTM and CDR2 ANQGSEA. The CDR3 has 16 residues.

The chain combines TRBV2 with TRBJ2-1; perhaps TRBD2 as D (5 bases). Between the trimmed V and J ends, which lost 3 bases and 4 bases, there was a span of 7 bases. Germline CDR1 reads SNHLY; CDR2 reads FYNNEI. CDR3 size: 13 residues. CDR3 sequence (DNA): TGTGCCAGCAGTGAGGCGGGTTACAATGAGCAGTTCTTC. Residues: CASSEAGYNEQFF. The full variable domain, rest sourced from reference TRBV2 and TRBJ2-1, is EPEVTQTPSHQVTQMGQEVILRCVPISNHLYFYWYRQILGQKVEFLVSFYNNEISEKSEIFDDQFSVERPDGSNFTLKIRSTKLEDSAMYFCASSEAGYNEQFFGPGTRLTVL.

This clone was picked up a small number of times. The chain carries TRBV6-6 and TRBJ2-5; D gene unclear. Trimming left V 6 bases short and J 5 bases short, with 16 bases between. This CDR3 spans 14 amino acids. The V gene's germline CDR1 is MNHNY and CDR2 SVGAGI (reference sequence). The CDR3 bases are TGTGCCAGCAGGACCACCGGGTCAAGGGAGACCCAGTACTTC. It specifies CASRTTGSRETQYF.

This clone was counted a single time. This rearrangement joins TRBV28 to TRBJ1-1, with 9 bases lining up with TRBD1. CDR3 length: 15 amino acids. Unmatched junction bases numbered 5, after V lost 1 base and J lost 5 bases. Germline CDR1 MDHEN, CDR2 SYDVKM. CDR3 nucleotides: TGTGCCAGCAGTTTATTAGGACAGGGGAAGACTGAAGCTTTCTTT. Its translation: CASSLLGQGKTEAFF.

The rearrangement joins TRBV2 to TRBJ1-3; possible D gene TRBD1, 5 bases. CDR1 is SNHLY, CDR2 FYNNEI, per germline. With 7 bases removed from V and 0 bases from J, the gap between germline ends came to 10 bases. This CDR3 spans 14 amino acids. The CDR3 reads CASIGTDSGNTIYF. CDR3 nucleotide sequence: TGTGCCAGCATTGGGACGGACTCTGGAAACACCATATATTTT. The entire variable domain, with the rest obtained from reference TRBV2 and TRBJ1-3, is as follows: EPEVTQTPSHQVTQMGQEVILRCVPISNHLYFYWYRQILGQKVEFLVSFYNNEISEKSEIFDDQFSVERPDGSNFTLKIRSTKLEDSAMYFCASIGTDSGNTIYFGEGSWLTVV.

The rearrangement uses TRBV27 and TRBJ1-5, with TRBD1 matching 8 bases. After removal of 4 bases from V and 4 bases from J, the junction contained 3 bases not matched to a gene. In germline, CDR1 is MNHEY, CDR2 SMNVEV (reference sequence). CDR3 length: 14 residues. CDR3 region: CASSYTGGNQPQHF. CDR3 nucleotide sequence: TGTGCCAGCAGTTACACAGGGGGGAATCAGCCCCAGCATTTT.

In its sample, this clone was seen once. This chain links TRBV11-2 with TRBJ1-1; the D is unclear. The germline V gene has CDR1 SGHAT and CDR2 FQNNGV. Trimming took 6 bases from V and 4 from J, leaving 6 bases between them. The CDR3 runs to 11 residues. CDR3 residues: CASRHTTEAFF. The CDR3 bases are TGTGCCAGCAGACACACCACTGAAGCTTTCTTT.

The chain combines TRBV14 with TRBJ2-7, with a possible D match to TRBD2 (5 bases). Germline-derived CDR1 and CDR2 are SGHDN and FVKESK. This CDR3 spans 16 amino acids. The V end was cut by 4 bases, the J end by 7 bases, with 23 bases between. CDR3 loop: CASSPRLGLGNLEQYF. As DNA, the CDR3 is TGTGCCAGCAGCCCCCGCCTGGGTCTCGGGAACCTTGAGCAGTACTTC.